This T cell receptor beta chain emerged from a study of cytomegalovirus exposure and HLA in healthy donors. At sampling all donors were nominally healthy, likely with unrecorded immune exposures. Note on this clone: Antigen: not known.

Primers: 60 Vbeta forward and 13 Jbeta reverse. This table comes from immunoSEQ multiplex PCR, and its TCRdb copy is limited to in-frame clones, with some not included. The sample lists more than 150,000 clones, approximately 80% seen once, with approximately 1.2% in the top ten. Findings and caveats of the study: The dataset shows that most TCR sequences were rare, while some public TCRs occurred in many donors. The later analysis indicated that the majority of CMV-associated TCR beta chains appeared HLA-restricted.

From germline, CDR1 is SNHLY and CDR2 FYNNEI. The CDR3 length is 13 residues. Trimming removed 5 bases from V and 7 bases from J, with 15 bases in between. The sequenced sample consisted of PBMCs. This TCR was sampled from a girl aged 2 to 10 in good health and CMV-seropositive. This chain uses TRBV2 with TRBJ2-7; no clear D. Here the CDR3 reads CASSPVPSGEQYF. The CDR3 DNA sequence: TGTGCCAGCAGTCCTGTACCTAGTGGTGAGCAGTACTTC.